Included here is one TCR beta chain sequence, with context. These data originate in a study of blood T cell repertoires in COVID-19. For the study at large: Specimens from acute and convalescent COVID-19 originated in the United States, Italy and Spain. Sample material is recorded as cDNA or gDNA derived from T cells, B-cell-depleted T cells, or PBMCs.

Authors' data handling: Counts of nucleated cells, estimated from reference gene primer amplification, were obtained. The method was immunoSEQ multiplex PCR; TCRdb's version includes in-frame clones alone and lacks a portion of them. That table supplies the V and J calls and clone size; D and trimming were determined from the DNA. Of over 150,000 clones in the sample, roughly 93% were seen once. The CDR3 consists of 15 residues. Deletions cut 4 bases from V and 8 bases from J, with 17 bases between. Per the germline V gene, CDR1 is MNHEY and CDR2 is SVGEGT. The TCR originated in a man between 18 and 29 years old with acute or convalescent COVID-19. This chain connects TRBV6-2 or TRBV6-3 to TRBJ1-4; tentative D call: TRBD1 (5 bases). Sequencing input: peripheral blood. The CDR3 DNA follows: TGTGCCAGCAGTTTCGACAGTTCCCGTAGGGAAAAACTGTTTTTT. Amino acid sequence: CASSFDSSRREKLFF.